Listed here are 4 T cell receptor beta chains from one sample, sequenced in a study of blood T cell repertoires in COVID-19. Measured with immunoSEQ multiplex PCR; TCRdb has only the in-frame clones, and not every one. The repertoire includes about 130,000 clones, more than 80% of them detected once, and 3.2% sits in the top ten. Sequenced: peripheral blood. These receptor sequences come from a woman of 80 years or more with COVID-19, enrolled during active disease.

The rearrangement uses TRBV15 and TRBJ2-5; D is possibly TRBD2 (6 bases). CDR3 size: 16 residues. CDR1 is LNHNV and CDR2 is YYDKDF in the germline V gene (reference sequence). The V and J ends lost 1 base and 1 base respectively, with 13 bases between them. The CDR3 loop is CATSRVRREPQETQYF. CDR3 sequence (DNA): TGTGCCACCAGCAGAGTTCGGAGGGAGCCCCAAGAGACCCAGTACTTC.

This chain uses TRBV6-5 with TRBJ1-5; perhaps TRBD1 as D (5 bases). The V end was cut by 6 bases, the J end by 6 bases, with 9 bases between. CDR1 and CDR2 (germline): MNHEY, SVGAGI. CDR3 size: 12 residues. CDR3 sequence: CASRGGVQPQHF. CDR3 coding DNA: TGTGCCAGCAGGGGGGGGGTTCAGCCCCAGCATTTT.

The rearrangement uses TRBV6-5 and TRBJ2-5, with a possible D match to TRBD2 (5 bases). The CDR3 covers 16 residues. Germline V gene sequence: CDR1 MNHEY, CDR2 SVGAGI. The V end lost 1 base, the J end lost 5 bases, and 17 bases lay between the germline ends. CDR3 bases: TGTGCCAGCAGTTACTTTGGATTAGGAGGCCCTGAGACCCAGTACTTC. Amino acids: CASSYFGLGGPETQYF.

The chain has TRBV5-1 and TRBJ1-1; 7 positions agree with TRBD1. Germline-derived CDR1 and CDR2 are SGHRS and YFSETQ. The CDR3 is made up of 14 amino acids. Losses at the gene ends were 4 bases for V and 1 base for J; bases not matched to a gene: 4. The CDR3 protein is CASSRDSQNTEAFF. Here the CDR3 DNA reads TGCGCCAGCAGCCGGGACAGCCAGAACACTGAAGCTTTCTTT.